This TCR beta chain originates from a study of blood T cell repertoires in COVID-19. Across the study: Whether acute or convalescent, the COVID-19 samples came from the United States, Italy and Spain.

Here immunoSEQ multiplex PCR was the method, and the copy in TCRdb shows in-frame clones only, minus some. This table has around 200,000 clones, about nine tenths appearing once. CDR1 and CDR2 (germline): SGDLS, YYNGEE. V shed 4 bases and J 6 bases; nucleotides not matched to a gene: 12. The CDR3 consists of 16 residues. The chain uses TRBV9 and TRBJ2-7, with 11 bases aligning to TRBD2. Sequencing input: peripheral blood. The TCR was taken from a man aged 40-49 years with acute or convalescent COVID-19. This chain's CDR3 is CASSRALTSGVAEQYF. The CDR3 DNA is TGTGCCAGCAGCCGAGCACTGACTAGCGGGGTAGCCGAGCAGTACTTC. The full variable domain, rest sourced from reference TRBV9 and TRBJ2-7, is DSGVTQTPKHLITATGQRVTLRCSPRSGDLSVYWYQQSLDQGLQFLIQYYNGEERAKGNILERFSAQQFPDLHSELNLSSLELGDSALYFCASSRALTSGVAEQYFGPGTRLTVT.